The present TCR beta chain was sequenced within a study of tumor-infiltrating lymphocytes in primary liver carcinoma (dated by TCRdb to 2016 to 2017). With respect to the entire study: Surgical resection was performed in China between 2015 and 2016 on 5 or 6 patients with histopathologically diagnosed primary liver carcinoma. A total of 35 specimens from 5 patients, comprising about 25 tumor regions, 5 adjacent noncancerous liver tissues and 5 peripheral blood samples, were covered by TCRbeta repertoire sequencing. Each sample produced about 3.65 to 7.13 million productive TCRbeta reads, and read depth showed no significant difference between tissue types. Across five regions of each liver tumor, along with adjacent normal tissue and blood, the study brought together TCRbeta repertoire sequencing, expression microarrays and whole-exome sequencing. The five patients, three men and two women aged 30 to 69 years, had hepatocellular carcinoma (four) or combined HCC and intrahepatic cholangiocarcinoma (one). High reproducibility was observed for the technical replicate repertoires, with mean shared-clone rates roughly 0.87 and correlation coefficients above 0.95. The five patients had tumors of stage T1-T3 N0M0, with maximum diameters ranging from 4.2 to 10 cm. Findings and caveats that apply to the study as a whole: Because only the TCR beta chain was sequenced and unpaired alpha chains were not captured, true repertoire diversity is likely underestimated. Repertoire overlap was higher between tumor regions (mean around 36%) than tumor-adjacent (approximately 17%) or tumor-blood (approximately 14%) pairs, consistent with antigen-driven expansion. Because the samples were bulk and unsorted, CD4+ and CD8+ T cell repertoires could not be compared. The study included only four to six patients, and the authors note findings should be validated in a larger study. A significantly larger repertoire fraction was made up by the top 250 clones in tumors than in blood (p = 0.039).

Using a constant-region primer and ProtoScript II reverse transcriptase, TCRbeta-specific cDNA was reverse-transcribed from approximately 0.55 ug total RNA. The TCRbeta libraries were prepared through three rounds of nested multiplex PCR following a slightly modified ARM-PCR procedure. Multiplex TRBV1-TRBV30 forward primers and a Cbeta reverse primer were used in the first two PCR rounds, each of which was run for 10 to 11 cycles. Sample barcodes and Illumina adapters were attached in a final 25-cycle PCR using Deep VentR polymerase. Amplicons of 200-500 bp were gel-purified with a QIAquick gel extraction kit before sequencing. An Illumina HiSeq 2500 was used to sequence the TCRbeta amplicons, generating 250-bp paired-end reads. Concerning the study's data processing: Quality trimming of reads was performed with Trimmomatic v0.33, and paired reads were merged with FLASH v1.2.11 so that full CDR3 sequences could be recovered. V, D and J germline segments were assigned to the rearranged TCRbeta sequences using MiGEC v1.2.1b. Clonotype statistics and Shannon-Wiener diversity indices were computed with VDJtools v1.0.0. Except for diversity analysis, only the 250 most abundant clonotypes of each sample were used in subsequent analyses to reduce sampling bias. TCRdb took the public reads, trimmed them with fastp at Q25, ran MiXCR for clone calling and kept in-frame beta chains. When rows share a CDR3 protein, they turn into one entry using the most common DNA and genes. The V and J calls come from TCRdb's annotation, not from the publication. This sample has hundreds of thousands of distinct CDR3 sequences in its table, and 60% to 80% of those were observed once. The ten largest make up roughly 8.9% of the sample.

A word on this clonotype: Its antigen remains undetermined. One junction end disagrees with the germline gene, perhaps due to a read error.

CDR1 and CDR2 (SGHAT, FQNNGV) derive from the germline V gene. There are 14 amino acids in the CDR3, from cysteine to phenylalanine inclusive. Only the CDR3 DNA stays, 42 bases, in frame from base 1. Blood RNA was extracted from unsorted whole blood using TRIzol reagent, and germline DNA was obtained with the DNeasy Blood & Tissue kit. Patients had chronic HBV infection and were treatment-naive at sampling. About 3.6 milliliters of peripheral blood were collected into K2EDTA tubes before surgery. The sequence is built from TRBV11-2 and TRBJ2-4; no D gene is confidently identified. This receptor was identified in a man aged 40-50 years with primary liver carcinoma and hepatitis B virus infection. Specimen: peripheral blood. The CDR3 amino acid sequence is: CTSSLEGSSFIQYF. The DNA is TGTACCAGCAGCTTAGAAGGGTCAAGTTTTATTCAGTACTTC.